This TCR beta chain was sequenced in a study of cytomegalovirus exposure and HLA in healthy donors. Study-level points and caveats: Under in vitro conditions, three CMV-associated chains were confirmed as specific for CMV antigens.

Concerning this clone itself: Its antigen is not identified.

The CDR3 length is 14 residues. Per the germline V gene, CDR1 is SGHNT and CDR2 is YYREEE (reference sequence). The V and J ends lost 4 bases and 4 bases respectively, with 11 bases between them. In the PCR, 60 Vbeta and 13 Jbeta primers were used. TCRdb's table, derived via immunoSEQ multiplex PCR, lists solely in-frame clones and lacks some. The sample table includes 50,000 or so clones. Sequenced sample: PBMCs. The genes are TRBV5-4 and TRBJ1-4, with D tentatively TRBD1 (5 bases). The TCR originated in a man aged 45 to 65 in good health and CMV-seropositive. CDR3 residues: CASSGGAVNEKLFF. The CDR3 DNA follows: TGTGCCAGCAGCGGCGGGGCAGTTAATGAAAAACTGTTTTTT.